These 27 T cell receptor beta chains share one sample of origin, sequenced in a study of T-cell reconstitution after alpha-beta-depleted transplantation in children. It was with unique molecular identifiers that the TCRbeta library was prepared. MiXCR, applied by TCRdb to the PCR reads, yields one record per CDR3 protein. The sample includes about 20,000 distinct CDR3 sequences, under 15% of them seen just once. The sequencing used PBMCs, mostly from graft donor cells, collected 60 days after TCRalphabeta/CD19-depleted stem cell transplant. All receptors come from a female patient aged 2-9 years who had a stem cell transplant for congenital amegakaryocytic thrombocytopenia, so the T cells may come from the graft donor.

This clonotype was observed at least ten times. V and J are TRBV29-1 and TRBJ1-1, with D unresolved. Germline values: CDR1 SQVTM, CDR2 ANQGSEA. CDR3 length equals 12 residues. V lost 4 bases and J 6 bases, leaving 12 bases between the germline ends. Here the CDR3 reads CSVVQGIPEAFF. Here the CDR3 DNA reads TGCAGCGTTGTACAAGGGATACCTGAAGCTTTCTTT. The whole variable domain, filled in from reference TRBV29-1 and TRBJ1-1, reads SAVISQKPSRDICQRGTSLTIQCQVDSQVTMMFWYRQQPGQSLTLIATANQGSEATYESGFVIDKFPISRPNLTFSTLTVSNMSPEDSSIYLCSVVQGIPEAFFGQGTRLTVV.

This clonotype has at least ten counts. Germline and junction disagree at one end, which may indicate a read error. The chain carries TRBV2 and TRBJ2-2; tentative D call: TRBD2 (6 bases). The germline gives CDR1 SNHLY, CDR2 FYNNEI. This CDR3 has 13 residues. The CDR3 sequence is CASSRGPAGGAVF. CDR3 nucleotides: TGTGCCAGCAGTCGCGGGCCTGCCGGCGGGGCTGTTTTT.

This clonotype has ten or more counts. The chain couples TRBV5-1 to TRBJ2-7; possible D gene TRBD1, 6 bases. Germline V gene lookup returns CDR1 SGHRS and CDR2 YFSETQ. CDR3 size: 16 residues. V was cut by 4 bases and J by 2 bases, with 19 bases left in between. The CDR3 loop is CASSGSADSTPYEQYF. The CDR3 DNA reads as TGCGCCAGCAGCGGATCGGCGGACAGTACCCCCTACGAGCAGTACTTC.

This clonotype was picked up many times. CDR3 protein: CASSLSSPSGTQYF. DNA of the CDR3: TGCGCCAGCAGCTTGAGTTCCCCTAGCGGGACCCAGTATTTT. The chain combines TRBV5-1 with TRBJ2-3, with 9 nucleotides matching TRBD2. After removal of 1 base from V and 12 bases from J, the junction contained 9 bases not matched to a gene. The germline V gene encodes CDR1 SGHRS and CDR2 YFSETQ. This CDR3 has 14 residues.

This clonotype showed up many times. This rearrangement joins TRBV11-2 to TRBJ2-7, with D maybe TRBD1 (5 bases). V was trimmed by 5 bases and J by 3 bases, leaving 14 bases between them. The CDR3 runs 14 residues. CDR1 SGHAT and CDR2 FQNNGV come from the germline V gene. For the CDR3, the DNA is TGTGCCAGCAGCCCGATGGGGCCCCTCTACGAGCAGTACTTC. It translates to CASSPMGPLYEQYF.

This clonotype was detected ten times or more. This rearrangement joins TRBV5-1 to TRBJ2-4; TRBD2 matches at 13 bases. The CDR3 is made up of 16 amino acids. In germline, CDR1 is SGHRS, CDR2 YFSETQ. V gave up 0 bases and J gave up 6 bases; unmatched junction bases: 3. The CDR3 is CASSLEGLAGVNIQYF. The CDR3 bases are TGCGCCAGCAGCTTGGAAGGACTAGCGGGAGTAAACATTCAGTACTTC.

This clonotype was found many times. J is TRBJ2-1 and V is TRBV20-1, with a tentative D call TRBD2 (6 bases). CDR3 length equals 13 residues. Trimming left V 1 base short and J 8 bases short, with 12 bases between. CDR1 and CDR2 (germline): DFQATT, SNEGSKA (reference sequence). The DNA for the CDR3 is TGCAGTGCTAGAGTTGGGGGGAGCGATGAGCAGTTCTTC. This codes for CSARVGGSDEQFF.

The sample holds many counts of this clonotype. The chain uses TRBV5-7 and TRBJ2-1; 15 bases fit TRBD2. TRBV5-7 is sorted into the ORF group, with uncertain function. V shed 4 bases and J 3 bases; nucleotides not matched to a gene: 8. The CDR3 sequence is 18 residues long. CDR3 nucleotides: TGTGCCAGCAGCATATTGGGACTAGCGGGAGGCTTCTACAATGAGCAGTTCTTC. Amino acid sequence: CASSILGLAGGFYNEQFF.

For the CDR3, the DNA is TGTGCCTCCTGCCAAGAAGGCGGGAGCAGGAATGAGCAGTTCTTC. It codes for CASCQEGGSRNEQFF. The chain recombines TRBV3-1 with TRBJ2-1; TRBD2 matches at 7 bases. The V segment lost 11 bases and the J segment 7 bases; nucleotides outside the gene matches: 17. The V gene's germline CDR1 is LGHDT and CDR2 YNNKEL (reference sequence). This CDR3 has 15 residues.

In this sample, this clonotype turned up many times. V gene TRBV5-1 combines with J gene TRBJ2-5, with no clear D. V was pared by 1 base and J by 4 bases, with 2 bases between. CDR3 length: 11 amino acids. The germline CDR1 and CDR2 sequences are SGHRS and YFSETQ. In nucleotides, the CDR3 is TGCGCCAGCAGCTTGTTAGAGACCCAGTACTTC. It is translated as CASSLLETQYF.

The table lists this clonotype with many counts. The chain uses TRBV5-1 and TRBJ2-3; 9 bases are shared with TRBD1. The J segment lost 2 bases and the V segment lost 1 base, leaving 2 bases of the junction unmatched. Germline V gene sequence: CDR1 SGHRS, CDR2 YFSETQ. CDR3 length: 15 amino acids. The DNA for the CDR3 is TGCGCCAGCAGCTTGAGGGACAGGGCCACAGATACGCAGTATTTT. Protein: CASSLRDRATDTQYF.

This clonotype has at least ten counts. The chain carries TRBV3-1 and TRBJ1-2; D perhaps matches TRBD1 (5 bases). CDR1 is LGHDT and CDR2 is YNNKEL in the germline V gene (reference sequence). Trimming shortened V by 0 bases and J by 2 bases, and 10 bases separated the two germline ends. This CDR3 is 15 amino acids long. The CDR3 DNA reads as TGTGCCAGCAGCCAAGATCCTCAGGGAAACTATGGCTACACCTTC. It codes for CASSQDPQGNYGYTF. Looking up the rest from reference TRBV3-1 and TRBJ1-2 gives the full variable domain: DTAVSQTPKYLVTQMGNDKSIKCEQNLGHDTMYWYKQDSKKFLKIMFSYNNKELIINETVPNRFSPKSPDKAHLNLHINSLELGDSAVYFCASSQDPQGNYGYTFGSGTRLTVV.

The rearrangement links TRBV5-6 to TRBJ2-7; a weak D match, TRBD2 (5 bases). The CDR3 length is 14 residues. Germline V gene sequence: CDR1 SGHDT, CDR2 YYEEEE. V gave up 0 bases and J gave up 7 bases, with 14 bases separating them. CDR3 amino acids: CASSLAGRPGEQYF. For the CDR3, the DNA is TGTGCCAGCAGCTTGGCTGGCAGGCCGGGGGAGCAGTACTTC.

This clonotype showed up many times. V gene TRBV20-1 combines with J gene TRBJ1-2; D gene ambiguous. CDR1 and CDR2 (germline): DFQATT, SNEGSKA (reference sequence). This CDR3 has 11 residues. The V and J ends lost 0 bases and 7 bases respectively, with 6 bases between them. This CDR3 is CSARDRGGYTF. CDR3 DNA: TGCAGTGCTAGAGATCGTGGTGGCTACACCTTC.

The chain combines TRBV6-5 with TRBJ2-3, with a possible D match to TRBD2 (6 bases). In germline, CDR1 is MNHEY, CDR2 SVGAGI. This CDR3 has 16 residues. Trimming removed 1 base from V and 2 bases from J, with 13 bases in between. CDR3 bases: TGTGCCAGCAGTTACTGGAGGGAGTTGGCCACAGATACGCAGTATTTT. As protein: CASSYWRELATDTQYF.

At least ten counts were recorded for this clonotype. The chain recombines TRBV20-1 with TRBJ1-1; 8 nucleotides align to TRBD1. The germline CDR1 and CDR2 sequences are DFQATT and SNEGSKA (reference sequence). This CDR3 contains 15 residues. Trimming at V came to 6 bases and at J to 3 bases, leaving 12 bases not matched to a gene. This CDR3 is CSAEDRAREYTEAFF. As DNA, the CDR3 is TGCAGTGCGGAGGACAGGGCAAGGGAGTACACTGAAGCTTTCTTT.

V is TRBV7-9 and J is TRBJ1-5; possible D gene TRBD1, 6 bases. CDR3 size: 14 residues. V was shortened by 1 base and J by 4 bases, with 8 bases between the two germline ends. The germline gives CDR1 SEHNR, CDR2 FQNEAQ (reference sequence). Here the CDR3 DNA reads TGTGCCAGCAGCTTAGGGGGGCTTAATCAGCCCCAGCATTTT. It encodes CASSLGGLNQPQHF.

This clonotype was detected many times. The chain links TRBV4-1 to TRBJ2-3; TRBD2 matches 8 bases. The CDR3 has 16 residues. V was clipped by 4 bases and J by 0 bases; unmatched bases: 6. Germline CDR1 is MGHRA and CDR2 is YSYEKL. CDR3 nucleotides: TGCGCCAGCAGCCGGATTCAGCGGGAGAGCACAGATACGCAGTATTTT. Translating gives CASSRIQRESTDTQYF.

Notes on this clonotype: A much larger clone differs from this one at a single base, so this may be a read error. The chain links TRBV6-2 or TRBV6-3 to TRBJ2-2; D is possibly TRBD2 (5 bases). Germline values: CDR1 MNHEY, CDR2 SVGEGT. The CDR3 is 13 amino acids. DNA for the CDR3: TGTGCCAGCAGTTACTTCAGAACCGGGGATCTGTTTTTT. It encodes CASSYFRTGDLFF.

This clonotype is termed medium-sized. This chain uses TRBV20-1 with TRBJ2-3; 7 nucleotides agree with TRBD1. The J segment lost 4 bases and the V segment lost 3 bases, leaving 1 base of the junction unmatched. The CDR3 runs 12 residues. Germline V CDR1 and CDR2: DFQATT, SNEGSKA (reference sequence). Here the CDR3 DNA reads TGCAGTGCTAGGGGACAGCCAGATACGCAGTATTTT. This encodes CSARGQPDTQYF.

This clonotype was observed many times. The chain carries TRBV20-1 and TRBJ1-4, with 7 bases lining up with TRBD1. Per germline, CDR1 DFQATT and CDR2 SNEGSKA (reference sequence). J was trimmed by 1 base and V by 1 base; bases with no gene match: 3. The CDR3 is made up of 15 amino acids. CDR3 amino acids: CSARASGGTNEKLFF. In DNA, the CDR3 is TGCAGTGCTAGAGCCTCAGGGGGAACTAATGAAAAACTGTTTTTT.

In its sample, this clonotype was seen many times. This chain's CDR3 is CASSAYSGGWYEQYF. The CDR3 region has the DNA TGTGCCAGCAGCGCCTACTCAGGGGGATGGTACGAGCAGTACTTC. The chain employs TRBV27 and TRBJ2-7, with 7 bases matching TRBD1. Germline trimming cut 6 bases from V and 4 bases from J; bases unmatched to any gene: 12. The CDR3 consists of 15 residues. Germline CDR1 MNHEY, CDR2 SMNVEV (reference sequence).

The table lists this clonotype with many counts. The CDR3 sequence: CASRDGIKETQYF. The CDR3 DNA reads TGCGCCAGCCGGGACGGGATAAAAGAGACCCAGTACTTC. V gene TRBV5-1 combines with J gene TRBJ2-5, with D perhaps given as TRBD1 or TRBD2 (5 bases each). The V gene lost 7 bases and the J gene lost 3 bases, with 13 bases spanning the gap. The germline V gene encodes CDR1 SGHRS and CDR2 YFSETQ. This CDR3 comprises 13 residues.

The chain combines TRBV14 with TRBJ2-1; D is ambiguous. The CDR3 contains 11 residues. Germline CDR1 SGHDN, CDR2 FVKESK. V was pared by 1 base and J by 15 bases, with 10 bases between. The DNA for the CDR3 is TGTGCCAGCAGCCAAGTTAGAGTGCGGTTCTTC. It encodes CASSQVRVRFF.

Many counts were recorded for this clonotype. V and J are TRBV7-2 and TRBJ2-1; 11 positions match TRBD1. Germline V gene data show CDR1 as SGHTA and CDR2 as FQGNSA. V gave up 4 bases and J gave up 7 bases; unmatched junction bases: 12. This CDR3 is built from 17 residues. CDR3 DNA: TGTGCCAGCAGCTCCCCCCCCGAGGACAGGGGGCTAAATGAGCAGTTCTTC. It encodes CASSSPPEDRGLNEQFF.

The chain has TRBV18 and TRBJ2-7; D gene uncertain. CDR3 length: 14 residues. Germline V gene lookup returns CDR1 KGHSH and CDR2 LQKENI. Trimming left V 3 bases short and J 2 bases short, with 11 bases between. The CDR3 nucleotides are TGTGCCAGCTCACCTAATCTGGATGCCTACGAGCAGTACTTC. Amino acid sequence: CASSPNLDAYEQYF.

In its sample, this clonotype was seen many times. This chain joins TRBV5-1 and TRBJ2-7, with TRBD1 identical over 8 bases. Germline values: CDR1 SGHRS, CDR2 YFSETQ. Trimming at V came to 0 bases and at J to 2 bases, leaving 10 bases not matched to a gene. The CDR3 extends over 17 amino acids. CDR3: CASSLVGQGKIPYEQYF. The CDR3 DNA reads TGCGCCAGCAGCTTGGTAGGACAGGGTAAAATTCCCTACGAGCAGTACTTC.